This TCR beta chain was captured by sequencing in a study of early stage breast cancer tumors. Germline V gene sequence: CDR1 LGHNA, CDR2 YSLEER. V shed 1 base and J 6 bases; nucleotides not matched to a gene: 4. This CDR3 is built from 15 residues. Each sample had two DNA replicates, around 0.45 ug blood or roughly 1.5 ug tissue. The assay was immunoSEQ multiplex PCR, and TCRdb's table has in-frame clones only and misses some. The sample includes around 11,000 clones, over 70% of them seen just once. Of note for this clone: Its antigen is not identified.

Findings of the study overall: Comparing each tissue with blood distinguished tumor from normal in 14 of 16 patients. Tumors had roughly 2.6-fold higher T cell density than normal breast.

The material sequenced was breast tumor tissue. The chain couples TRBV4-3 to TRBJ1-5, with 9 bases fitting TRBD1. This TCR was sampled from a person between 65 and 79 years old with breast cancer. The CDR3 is CASSQAGTGPQPQHF. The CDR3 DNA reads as TGCGCCAGCAGCCAAGCCGGGACAGGGCCTCAGCCCCAGCATTTT.